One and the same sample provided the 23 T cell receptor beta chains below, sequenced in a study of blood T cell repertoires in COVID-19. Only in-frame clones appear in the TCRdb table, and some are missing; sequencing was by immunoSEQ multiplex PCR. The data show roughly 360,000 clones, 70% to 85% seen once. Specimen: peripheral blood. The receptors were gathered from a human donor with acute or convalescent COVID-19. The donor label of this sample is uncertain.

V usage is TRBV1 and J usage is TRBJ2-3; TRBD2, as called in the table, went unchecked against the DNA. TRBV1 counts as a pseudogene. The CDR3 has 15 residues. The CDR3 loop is CTSSQGGGDTDTQYF. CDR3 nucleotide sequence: TGCACCAGCAGCCAAGGAGGGGGGGACACAGATACGCAGTATTTT.

The CDR3 bases are TGCGCCAGCAGCTTGTCCTGGGGAGGGGTGCGGGAGACCCAGTACTTC. Amino acids: CASSLSWGGVRETQYF. The rearrangement joins TRBV5-1 to TRBJ2-5, with 7 nucleotides matching TRBD2. From germline, CDR1 is SGHRS and CDR2 YFSETQ. This CDR3 spans 16 amino acids. The ends lost 1 base at V and 5 bases at J; junction bases unmatched: 11.

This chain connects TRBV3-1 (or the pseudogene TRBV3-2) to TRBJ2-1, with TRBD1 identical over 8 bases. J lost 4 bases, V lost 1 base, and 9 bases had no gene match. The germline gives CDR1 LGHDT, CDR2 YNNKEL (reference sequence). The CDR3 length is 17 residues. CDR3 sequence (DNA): TGTGCCAGCAGCCAAGGCGACGGGACAGGCCCTTACAATGAGCAGTTCTTC. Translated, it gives CASSQGDGTGPYNEQFF.

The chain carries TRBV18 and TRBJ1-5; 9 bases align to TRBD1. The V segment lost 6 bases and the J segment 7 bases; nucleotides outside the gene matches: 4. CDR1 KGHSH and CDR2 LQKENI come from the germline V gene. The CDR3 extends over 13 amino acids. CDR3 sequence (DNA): TGTGCCAGCTCCCGGGACAGGGACCAGCCCCAGCATTTT. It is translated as CASSRDRDQPQHF.

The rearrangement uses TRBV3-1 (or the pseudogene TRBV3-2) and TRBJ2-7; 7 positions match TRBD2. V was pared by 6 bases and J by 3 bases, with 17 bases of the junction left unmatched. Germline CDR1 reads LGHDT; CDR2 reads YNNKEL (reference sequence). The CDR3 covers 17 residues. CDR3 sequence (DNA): TGTGCCAGCAGTAATAGTCCCGCCCTAGCGGCGCACTACGAGCAGTACTTC. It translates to CASSNSPALAAHYEQYF.

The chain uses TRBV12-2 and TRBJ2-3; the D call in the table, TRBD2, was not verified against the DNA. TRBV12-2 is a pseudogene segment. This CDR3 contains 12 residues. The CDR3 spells CASRLILDTQYF. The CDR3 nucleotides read TGTGCAAGTCGCCTTATATTGGATACGCAGTATTTT.

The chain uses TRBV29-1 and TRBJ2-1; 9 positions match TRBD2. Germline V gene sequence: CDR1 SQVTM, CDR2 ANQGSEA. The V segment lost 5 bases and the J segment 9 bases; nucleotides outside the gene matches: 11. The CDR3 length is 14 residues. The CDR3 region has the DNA TGCAGCGTTCGCCTTGGCGGGAGGGCCACTGAGCAGTTCTTC. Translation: CSVRLGGRATEQFF.

This CDR3 is CASSETGTNEKLFF. The CDR3 coding sequence is TGTGCCAGCAGTGAAACAGGGACTAATGAAAAACTGTTTTTT. V gene TRBV6-1 combines with J gene TRBJ1-4; perhaps TRBD1 as D (6 bases). The germline V and J ends were trimmed by 2 bases and 2 bases, with 6 bases remaining between them. This CDR3 spans 14 amino acids. Germline-derived CDR1 and CDR2 are MNHNS and SASEGT.

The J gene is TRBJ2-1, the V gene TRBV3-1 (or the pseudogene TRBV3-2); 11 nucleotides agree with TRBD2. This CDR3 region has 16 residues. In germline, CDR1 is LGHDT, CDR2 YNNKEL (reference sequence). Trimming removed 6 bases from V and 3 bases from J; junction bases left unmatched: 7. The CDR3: CASRKVAGGVYNEQFF. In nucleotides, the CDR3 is TGTGCCAGCAGGAAAGTAGCGGGGGGGGTCTACAATGAGCAGTTCTTC.

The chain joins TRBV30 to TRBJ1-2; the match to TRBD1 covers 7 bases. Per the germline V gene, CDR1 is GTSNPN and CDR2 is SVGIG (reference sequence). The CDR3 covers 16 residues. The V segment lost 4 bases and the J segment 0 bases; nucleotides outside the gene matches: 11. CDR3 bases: TGTGCCTGGAATAAGATCGGGACAGCAGCTAACTATGGCTACACCTTC. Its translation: CAWNKIGTAANYGYTF.

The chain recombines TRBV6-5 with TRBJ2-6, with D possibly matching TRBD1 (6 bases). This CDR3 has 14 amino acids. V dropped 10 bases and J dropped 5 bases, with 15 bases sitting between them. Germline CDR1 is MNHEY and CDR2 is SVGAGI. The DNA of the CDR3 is TGTGCCACAAGGCCAGGGGCACGGGCCAACGTCCTGACTTTC. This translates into CATRPGARANVLTF.

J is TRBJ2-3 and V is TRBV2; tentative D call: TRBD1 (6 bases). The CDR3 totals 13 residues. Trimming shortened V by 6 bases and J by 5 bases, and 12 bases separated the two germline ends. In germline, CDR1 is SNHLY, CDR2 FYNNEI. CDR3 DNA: TGTGCCAGCAGGGGGTACAGGGAAGATACGCAGTATTTT. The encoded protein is CASRGYREDTQYF.

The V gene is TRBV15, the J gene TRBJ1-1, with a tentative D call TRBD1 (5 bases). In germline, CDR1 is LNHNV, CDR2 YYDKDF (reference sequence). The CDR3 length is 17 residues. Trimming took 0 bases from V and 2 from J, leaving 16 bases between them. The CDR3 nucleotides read TGTGCCACCAGCAGAGAGTCGTCGGCCAGGGCTAACACTGAAGCTTTCTTT. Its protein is CATSRESSARANTEAFF.

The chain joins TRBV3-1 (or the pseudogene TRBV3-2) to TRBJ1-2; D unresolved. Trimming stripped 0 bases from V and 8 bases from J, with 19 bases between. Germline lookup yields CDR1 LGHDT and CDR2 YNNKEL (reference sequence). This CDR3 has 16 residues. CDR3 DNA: TGTGCCAGCAGCCAAGACCCGTATACGGGTCCTTGGGGCTACACCTTC. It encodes CASSQDPYTGPWGYTF.

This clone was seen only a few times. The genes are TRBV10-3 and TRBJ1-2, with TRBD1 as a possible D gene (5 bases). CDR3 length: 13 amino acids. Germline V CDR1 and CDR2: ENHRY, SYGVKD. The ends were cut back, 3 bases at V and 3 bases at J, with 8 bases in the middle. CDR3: CAISDQGYYGYTF. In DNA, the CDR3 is TGTGCCATCAGTGACCAGGGTTACTATGGCTACACCTTC.

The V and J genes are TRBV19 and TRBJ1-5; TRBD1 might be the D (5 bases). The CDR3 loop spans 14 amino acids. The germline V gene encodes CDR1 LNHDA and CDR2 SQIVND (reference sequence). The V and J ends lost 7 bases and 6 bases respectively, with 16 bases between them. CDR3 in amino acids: CASTRGNRGQPQHF. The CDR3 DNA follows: TGTGCCAGTACACGGGGGAACCGGGGTCAGCCCCAGCATTTT.

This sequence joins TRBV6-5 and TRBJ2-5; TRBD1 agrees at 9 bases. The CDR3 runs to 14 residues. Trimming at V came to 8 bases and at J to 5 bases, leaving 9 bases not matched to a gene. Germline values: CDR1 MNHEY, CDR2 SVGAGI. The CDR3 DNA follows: TGTGCCAGCCAGGGACAGGGCCCCCCGGAGACCCAGTACTTC. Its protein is CASQGQGPPETQYF.

CDR3 amino acids: CASSPVQGRTEAFF. Written as DNA, the CDR3 is TGTGCCAGCTCACCAGTGCAGGGGAGAACTGAAGCTTTCTTT. The chain carries TRBV18 and TRBJ1-1; a weak D match, TRBD1 (6 bases). The length of the CDR3 is 14 residues. The germline V gene has CDR1 KGHSH and CDR2 LQKENI. V lost 2 bases and J lost 5, with 12 bases in between.

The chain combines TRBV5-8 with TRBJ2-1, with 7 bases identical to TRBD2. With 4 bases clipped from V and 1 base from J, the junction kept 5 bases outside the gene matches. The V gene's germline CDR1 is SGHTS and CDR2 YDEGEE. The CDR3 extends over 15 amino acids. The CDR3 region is CASSERGASYNEQFF. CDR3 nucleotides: TGTGCCAGCAGCGAGCGGGGAGCGTCCTACAATGAGCAGTTCTTC.

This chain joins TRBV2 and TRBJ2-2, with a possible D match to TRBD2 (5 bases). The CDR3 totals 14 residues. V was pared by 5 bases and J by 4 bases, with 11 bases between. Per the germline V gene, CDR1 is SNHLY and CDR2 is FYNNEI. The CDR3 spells CASSTLTSTGELFF. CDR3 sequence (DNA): TGTGCCAGCAGTACTCTTACTAGCACCGGGGAGCTGTTTTTT. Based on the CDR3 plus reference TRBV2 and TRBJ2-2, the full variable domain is EPEVTQTPSHQVTQMGQEVILRCVPISNHLYFYWYRQILGQKVEFLVSFYNNEISEKSEIFDDQFSVERPDGSNFTLKIRSTKLEDSAMYFCASSTLTSTGELFFGEGSRLTVL.

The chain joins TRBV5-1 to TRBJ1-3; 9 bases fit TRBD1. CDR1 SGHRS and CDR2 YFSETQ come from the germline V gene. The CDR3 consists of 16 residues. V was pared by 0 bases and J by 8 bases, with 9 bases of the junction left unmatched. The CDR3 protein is CASSLVDRGPGDTIYF. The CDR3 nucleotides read TGCGCCAGCAGCTTGGTGGACAGGGGTCCCGGTGACACCATATATTTT.

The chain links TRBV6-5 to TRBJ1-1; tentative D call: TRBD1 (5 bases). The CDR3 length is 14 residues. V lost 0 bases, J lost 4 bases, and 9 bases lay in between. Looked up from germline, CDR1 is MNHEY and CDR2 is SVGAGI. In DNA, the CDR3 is TGTGCCAGCAGTTACTCGGCGGGGGGCACTGAAGCTTTCTTT. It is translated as CASSYSAGGTEAFF.

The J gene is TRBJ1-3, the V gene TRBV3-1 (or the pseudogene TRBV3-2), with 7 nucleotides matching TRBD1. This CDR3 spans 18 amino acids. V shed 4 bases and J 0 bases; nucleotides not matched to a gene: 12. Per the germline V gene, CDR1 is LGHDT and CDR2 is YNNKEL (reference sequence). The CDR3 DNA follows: TGTGCCAGCAGCCCCTTGGGACAGCTCCTCAGCTCTGGAAACACCATATATTTT. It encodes CASSPLGQLLSSGNTIYF.